The rows below give T cell receptor beta chains drawn from one sample of a study of blood T cell repertoires in COVID-19. Assay: immunoSEQ multiplex PCR; the TCRdb copy retains only in-frame clones and omits some. In the table there are 200,000 to 250,000 clones, 75% to 90% of which are singletons. Sequenced material: PBMCs or T cells enriched from blood (not recorded which). The receptors come from a woman aged 30 to 39 with acute COVID-19. CDR3s include the opening cysteine and the closing phenylalanine or tryptophan. D genes are given only for firm matches. Only part of the rows carry a size: once, few, many, or a class if the clone is expanded.

d_gene,len,abundance,v_gene,j_gene,CDR3aa,CDR3nt
TRBD1,14,NA,TRBV3-1/TRBV3-2,TRBJ1-1,CASSARDRGAEAFF,TGTGCCAGCAGCGCCCGGGACAGGGGTGCTGAAGCTTTCTTT
NA,15,NA,TRBV19,TRBJ1-2,CASSPGGIPNYGYTF,TGTGCCAGTAGTCCAGGAGGTATCCCTAACTATGGCTACACCTTC
TRBD2,16,NA,TRBV28,TRBJ2-7,CASSLLGTSVSYEQYF,TGTGCCAGCAGTTTATTGGGGACTAGCGTTTCATACGAGCAGTACTTC
TRBD1,23,NA,TRBV19,TRBJ2-6,CASSITPSDRERLSSSGANVLTF,TGTGCCAGTAGTATTACCCCATCCGACAGGGAAAGGTTATCTAGCTCTGGGGCCAACGTCCTGACTTTC
TRBD1,15,NA,TRBV28,TRBJ2-4,CASSGNDRVLDIQYF,TGTGCCAGCAGTGGAAACGACAGGGTTCTCGACATTCAGTACTTC
TRBD1,14,NA,TRBV7-8,TRBJ1-2,CASSARTGKNGYTF,TGTGCCAGCAGCGCGAGGACAGGGAAAAATGGCTACACCTTC
NA,18,NA,TRBV9,TRBJ2-1,CASSVGFSRDPSYNEQFF,TGTGCCAGCAGCGTAGGTTTTTCGCGGGACCCCTCCTACAATGAGCAGTTCTTC
NA,14,NA,TRBV7-2,TRBJ2-7,CASSHSASSYEQYF,TGTGCCAGCAGCCATAGCGCCAGCTCCTACGAGCAGTACTTC
NA,11,NA,TRBV6-5,TRBJ2-7,CASSFSGEQYF,TGTGCCAGCAGTTTTTCGGGCGAGCAGTACTTC
NA,14,few,TRBV3-1/TRBV3-2,TRBJ1-5,CASSQGGENQPQHF,TGTGCCAGCAGCCAAGGGGGCGAGAATCAGCCCCAGCATTTT
NA,14,NA,TRBV2,TRBJ2-3,CASSEGRDTDTQYF,TGTGCCAGCAGTGAAGGCAGGGACACAGATACGCAGTATTTT
TRBD2,16,NA,TRBV5-4,TRBJ2-6,CASSVGGGSGANVLTF,TGTGCCAGCAGCGTTGGGGGGGGCTCTGGGGCCAACGTCCTGACTTTC
NA,13,NA,TRBV15,TRBJ2-5,CATSRDPGETQYF,TGTGCCACCAGCAGAGACCCGGGGGAGACCCAGTACTTC
NA,15,NA,TRBV5-6,TRBJ1-2,CASSLVSGAYYPEDF,TGTGCCAGCAGCCTAGTTTCAGGGGCCTATTACCCGGAAGACTTC
TRBD2,14,NA,TRBV5-1,TRBJ2-3,CASSWLAATDTQYF,TGCGCCAGCAGCTGGCTAGCGGCAACAGATACGCAGTATTTT
TRBD1,15,NA,TRBV5-6,TRBJ2-5,CASSQGQGFQETQYF,TGTGCCAGCAGCCAAGGACAGGGGTTCCAAGAGACCCAGTACTTC
NA,14,many,TRBV6-4,TRBJ2-3,CASSNDGVTDTQYF,TGTGCCAGCAGTAACGACGGGGTGACAGATACGCAGTATTTT
TRBD1,16,NA,TRBV28,TRBJ1-6,CASSPVGQGQYSPLHF,TGTGCCAGCAGTCCCGTAGGACAGGGGCAATATTCACCCCTCCACTTT
TRBD2,17,NA,TRBV5-4,TRBJ2-1,CASSLAGGPVAYNEQFF,TGTGCCAGCAGCTTGGCGGGGGGGCCTGTCGCCTACAATGAGCAGTTCTTC
NA,14,once,TRBV28,TRBJ2-1,CASSRPPPRSEQFF,TGTGCCAGCAGCCGCCCCCCCCCGCGGAGTGAGCAGTTCTTC
TRBD2,15,NA,TRBV19,TRBJ2-3,CASSIVGGGSDTQYF,TGTGCCAGTAGTATAGTAGGCGGGGGGTCGGATACGCAGTATTTT
TRBD2,15,NA,TRBV9,TRBJ2-3,CASSRVAGDTDTQYF,TGTGCCAGCAGTCGGGTAGCGGGGGACACAGATACGCAGTATTTT
TRBD1,14,NA,TRBV5-4,TRBJ1-4,CASSSYRGHEKLFF,TGTGCCAGCAGTTCATACAGGGGGCATGAAAAACTGTTTTTT
NA,12,NA,TRBV25-1,TRBJ1-6,CASSGSGSPLHF,TGTGCCAGCAGCGGGAGTGGCTCACCCCTCCACTTT
TRBD2,16,NA,TRBV7-3,TRBJ2-1,CASSSGTSGSSNEQFF,TGTGCCAGCAGCTCGGGGACTAGCGGGAGTTCGAATGAGCAGTTCTTC
NA,14,NA,TRBV6-5,TRBJ2-3,CASRNRESTDTQYF,TGTGCCAGCAGAAACAGGGAGAGCACAGATACGCAGTATTTT
NA,14,NA,TRBV13,TRBJ1-5,CASSLTGSNQPQHF,TGTGCCAGCAGCTTGACGGGTAGCAATCAGCCCCAGCATTTT
NA,15,NA,TRBV5-5,TRBJ2-4,CASSLSGRQTNIQYF,TGTGCCAGCAGCTTGTCAGGCCGTCAGACAAACATTCAGTACTTC
NA,16,NA,TRBV27,TRBJ2-6,CASSLVRGSGANVLTF,TGTGCCAGCAGTTTAGTCAGGGGCTCTGGGGCCAACGTCCTGACTTTC
TRBD1,14,NA,TRBV28,TRBJ2-5,CASSFDREFETQYF,TGTGCCAGCAGTTTTGACAGGGAATTCGAGACCCAGTACTTC
NA,12,NA,TRBV7-2,TRBJ2-7,CASSDRAYEQYF,TGTGCCAGCTCAGACAGAGCCTACGAGCAGTACTTC
NA,15,many,TRBV7-6,TRBJ2-1,CASSLASGTYNEQFF,TGTGCCAGCAGCTTAGCTAGCGGCACCTACAATGAGCAGTTCTTC
NA,13,NA,TRBV11-3,TRBJ2-6,CASSLGTGNVLTF,TGTGCCAGCAGCTTAGGAACGGGCAACGTCCTGACTTTC
NA,14,NA,TRBV7-9,TRBJ2-5,CASSPRDIQETQYF,TGTGCCAGCAGCCCCCGGGACATTCAAGAGACCCAGTACTTC
NA,15,NA,TRBV2,TRBJ2-1,CASSPSSMTRHEQFF,TGTGCCAGCAGCCCCAGTTCTATGACCAGGCATGAGCAGTTCTTC
NA,15,few,TRBV5-4,TRBJ1-3,CASSLTGFLGNTIYF,TGTGCCAGCAGCCTCACAGGGTTTCTCGGAAACACCATATATTTT
TRBD2,13,NA,TRBV9,TRBJ2-1,CASSGRLAGEQFF,TGTGCCAGCAGCGGACGACTAGCTGGTGAGCAGTTCTTC
TRBD1,15,NA,TRBV29-1,TRBJ1-5,CSAQLQGGSNQPQHF,TGCAGCGCCCAGTTACAGGGGGGTAGCAATCAGCCCCAGCATTTT